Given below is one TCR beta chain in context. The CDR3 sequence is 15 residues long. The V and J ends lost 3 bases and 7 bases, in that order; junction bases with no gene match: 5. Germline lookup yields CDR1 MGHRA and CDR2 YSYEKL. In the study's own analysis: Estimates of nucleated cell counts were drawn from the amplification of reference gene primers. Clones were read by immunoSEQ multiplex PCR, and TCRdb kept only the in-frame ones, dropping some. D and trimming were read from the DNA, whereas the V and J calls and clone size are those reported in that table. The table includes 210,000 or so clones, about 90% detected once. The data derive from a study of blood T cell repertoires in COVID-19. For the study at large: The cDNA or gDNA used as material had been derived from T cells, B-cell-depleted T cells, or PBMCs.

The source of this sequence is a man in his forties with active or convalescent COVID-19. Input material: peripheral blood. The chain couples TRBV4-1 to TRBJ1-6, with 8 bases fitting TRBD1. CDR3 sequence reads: CASSHGQGRNSPLHF. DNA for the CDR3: TGCGCCAGCAGCCACGGACAGGGACGGAATTCACCCCTCCACTTT.